One TCR beta chain is described in this entry. Its antigen is currently unknown. The sample comes from a study of lymphopenia after photon versus proton radiotherapy. Study-level results: Post-nadir diversity loss with photons came from oligoclonal expansion, particularly CD8+ Temra cells. Proton therapy kept repertoires fairly stable, unlike photons, which gained effector/memory cells.

Sequenced by immunoSEQ multiplex PCR; TCRdb stores in-frame clones only, minus some. The table records nearly 25,000 clones, nearly 85% of them present only once. Trimming removed 4 bases at V and 0 bases at J, with 11 bases between. CDR1 SGHRS and CDR2 YFSETQ come from the germline V gene. There are 15 residues in the CDR3. V and J are TRBV5-1 and TRBJ1-3, with D possibly matching TRBD1 (5 bases). Sequenced here: peripheral blood, sampled from a patient treated with proton-based radiotherapy. The sequence came from a woman aged 70-85 years with pancreatic cancer. The CDR3 protein is CASSRDRTSGNTIYF. CDR3 coding DNA: TGCGCCAGCAGCAGGGACCGCACCTCTGGAAACACCATATATTTT.